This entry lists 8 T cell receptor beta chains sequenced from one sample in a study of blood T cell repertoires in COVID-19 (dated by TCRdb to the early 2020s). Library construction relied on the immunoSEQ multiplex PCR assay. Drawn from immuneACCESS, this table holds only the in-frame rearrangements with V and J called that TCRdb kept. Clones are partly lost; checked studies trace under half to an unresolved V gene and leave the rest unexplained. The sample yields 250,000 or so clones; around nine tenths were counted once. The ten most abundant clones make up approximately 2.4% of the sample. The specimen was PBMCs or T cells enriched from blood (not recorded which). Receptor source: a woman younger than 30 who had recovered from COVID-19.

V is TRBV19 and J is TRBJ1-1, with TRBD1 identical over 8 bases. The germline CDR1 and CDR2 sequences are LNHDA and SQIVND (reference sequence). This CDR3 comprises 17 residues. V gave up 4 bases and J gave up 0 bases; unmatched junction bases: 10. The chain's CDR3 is CASSTDREGVMNTEAFF. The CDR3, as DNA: TGTGCCAGTAGTACGGACAGGGAGGGGGTCATGAACACTGAAGCTTTCTTT.

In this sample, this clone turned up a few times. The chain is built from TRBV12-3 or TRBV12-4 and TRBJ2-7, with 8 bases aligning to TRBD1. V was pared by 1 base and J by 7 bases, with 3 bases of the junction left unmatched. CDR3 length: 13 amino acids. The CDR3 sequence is CASSLGRGREQYF. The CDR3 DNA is TGTGCCAGCAGTTTAGGCAGGGGGCGGGAGCAGTACTTC.

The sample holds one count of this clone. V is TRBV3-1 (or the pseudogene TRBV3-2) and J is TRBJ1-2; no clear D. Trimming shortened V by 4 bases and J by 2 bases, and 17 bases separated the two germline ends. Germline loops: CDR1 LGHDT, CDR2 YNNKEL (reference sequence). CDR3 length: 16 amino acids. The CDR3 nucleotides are TGTGCCAGCAGCCCTAGATGCTGTCCAGACAACTATGGCTACACCTTC. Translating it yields CASSPRCCPDNYGYTF.

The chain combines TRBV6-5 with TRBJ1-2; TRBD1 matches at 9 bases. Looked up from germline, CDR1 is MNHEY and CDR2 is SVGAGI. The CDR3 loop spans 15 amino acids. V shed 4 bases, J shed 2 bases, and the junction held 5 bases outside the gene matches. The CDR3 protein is CASSWGTGSNYGYTF. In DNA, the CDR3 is TGTGCCAGCAGTTGGGGGACAGGGAGCAACTATGGCTACACCTTC.

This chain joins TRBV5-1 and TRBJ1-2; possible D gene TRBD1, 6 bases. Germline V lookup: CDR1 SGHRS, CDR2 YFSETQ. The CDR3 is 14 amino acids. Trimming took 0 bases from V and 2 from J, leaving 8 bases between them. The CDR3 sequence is CASSLETGNYGYTF. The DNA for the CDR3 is TGCGCCAGCAGCTTGGAGACAGGAAACTATGGCTACACCTTC.

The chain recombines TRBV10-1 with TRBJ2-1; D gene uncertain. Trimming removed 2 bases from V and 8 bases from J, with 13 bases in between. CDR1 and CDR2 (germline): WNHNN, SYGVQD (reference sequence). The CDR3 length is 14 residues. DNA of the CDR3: TGCGCCAGCAGTGAGGATCCAGCAGGCCATGAGCAGTTCTTC. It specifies CASSEDPAGHEQFF.

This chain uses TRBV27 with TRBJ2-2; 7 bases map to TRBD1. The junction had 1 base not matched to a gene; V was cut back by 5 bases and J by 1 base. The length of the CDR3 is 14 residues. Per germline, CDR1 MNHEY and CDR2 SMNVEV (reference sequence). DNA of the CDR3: TGTGCCAGCAGTCGACAGGGGAACACCGGGGAGCTGTTTTTT. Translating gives CASSRQGNTGELFF.

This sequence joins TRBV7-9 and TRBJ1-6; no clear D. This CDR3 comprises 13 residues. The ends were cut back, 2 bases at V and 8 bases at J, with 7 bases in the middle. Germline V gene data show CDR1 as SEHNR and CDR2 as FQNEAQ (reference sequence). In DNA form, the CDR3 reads TGTGCCAGCAGCTTATATCAGGATTCACCCCTCCACTTT. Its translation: CASSLYQDSPLHF.